This T cell receptor beta chain was sequenced for a study of blood T cell repertoires in COVID-19. Study-level information: COVID-19 samples from acute and convalescent phases originated in the United States, Italy and Spain. T cells, B-cell-depleted T cells, or PBMCs provided the cDNA or gDNA that served as material.

In the authors' methods: It was from reference gene primer amplification that nucleated cell counts were estimated. The method was immunoSEQ multiplex PCR; TCRdb's version includes in-frame clones alone and lacks a portion of them. V and J calls plus clone size are reproduced from that table; the DNA served to infer D and trimming. Among tens of thousands of clones listed, roughly 78% were seen once. This receptor was taken from a man aged 55 to 70 with active or convalescent COVID-19. The specimen sequenced was peripheral blood.

This CDR3 reads CASSRRDTEAFF. The CDR3 bases are TGTGCCAGCAGCCGGAGGGACACTGAAGCTTTCTTT. The V call is TRBV3-1 (or the pseudogene TRBV3-2), the J call TRBJ1-1; the D is unclear. Germline V lookup: CDR1 LGHDT, CDR2 YNNKEL (reference sequence). The V and J ends lost 4 bases and 3 bases respectively, with 6 bases between them. The CDR3 is made up of 12 amino acids.